This T cell receptor beta chain comes out of a study of beta chain features in type 1 diabetes. The wider study: No patient-donor differences in age, gender, total cells or subset yield.

Deletions cut 4 bases from V and 0 bases from J, with 10 bases between. The CDR3 is 15 residues long. Germline V gene sequence: CDR1 SGDLS, CDR2 YYNGEE. Since all of the isolated RNA was reverse transcribed, expressed TCRB transcripts were what got sequenced. Data came from immunoSEQ multiplex PCR; TCRdb stores just in-frame clones and leaves some out. This sample has about 700,000 clones, with roughly an eighth found just once. The authors obtained over 95% purity in all sorted populations. In its sample, this clone was seen a few times. Antigen unknown. Overall study results and limits: Insertions at VDJ junctions were less frequent in type 1 diabetes patients. These patients also deleted more nucleotides at the same junctions. Type 1 diabetes patients had TCRB CDR3s that were shorter (moderately but significantly so) in all four CD4+ subsets. cDNA sequencing could over-represent cells with high TCR expression.

The sequence derives from a young man with type 1 diabetes. The chain uses TRBV9 and TRBJ1-4; possible D gene TRBD1, 6 bases. Sequenced input: naive CD4+ T cells from blood. The CDR3 sequence is CASSPQGSTNEKLFF. For the CDR3, the DNA is TGTGCCAGCAGCCCCCAGGGGTCAACTAATGAAAAACTGTTTTTT.